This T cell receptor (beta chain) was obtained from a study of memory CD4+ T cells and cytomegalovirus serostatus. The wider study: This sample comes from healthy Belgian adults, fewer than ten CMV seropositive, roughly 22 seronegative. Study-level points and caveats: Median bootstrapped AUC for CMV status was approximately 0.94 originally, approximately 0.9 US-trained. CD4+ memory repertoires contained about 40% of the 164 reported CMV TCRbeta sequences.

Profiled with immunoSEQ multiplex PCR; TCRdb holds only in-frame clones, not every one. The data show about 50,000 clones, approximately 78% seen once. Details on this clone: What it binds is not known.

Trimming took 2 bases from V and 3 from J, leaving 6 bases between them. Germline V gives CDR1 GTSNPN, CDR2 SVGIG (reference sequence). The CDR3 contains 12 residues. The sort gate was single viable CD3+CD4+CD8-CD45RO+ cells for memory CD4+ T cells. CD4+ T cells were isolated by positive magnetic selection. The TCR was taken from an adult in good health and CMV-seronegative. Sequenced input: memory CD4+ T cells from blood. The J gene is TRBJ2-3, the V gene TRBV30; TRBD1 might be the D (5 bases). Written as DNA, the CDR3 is TGTGCCTGGAGTCAGGGTACAGATACGCAGTATTTT. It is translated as CAWSQGTDTQYF. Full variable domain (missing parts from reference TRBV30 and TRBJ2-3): SQTIHQWPATLVQPVGSPLSLECTVEGTSNPNLYWYRQAAGRGLQLLFYSVGIGQISSEVPQNLSASRPQDRQFILSSKKLLLSDSGFYLCAWSQGTDTQYFGPGTRLTVL.